The 24 T cell receptor beta chains listed next were all sequenced from one sample in a study of blood T cell repertoires in COVID-19 (dated by TCRdb to 2019 to 2021). Library creation used the immunoSEQ multiplex PCR assay. TCRdb holds this immuneACCESS table with in-frame rearrangements only. Some clones are missing; in checked studies, unresolved V genes explain under half, and the rest has no known cause. The sample profile shows approximately 38,000 clones; around 90% of them were found once. The ten largest make up 7% to 9% of the sample. Material: peripheral blood. These TCRs come from a human donor in a cohort sampled during active COVID-19.

The V call is TRBV11-2, the J call TRBJ2-2; 8 nucleotides match TRBD2. Losses at the gene ends were 5 bases for V and 2 bases for J; bases not matched to a gene: 13. CDR1 and CDR2 (germline): SGHAT, FQNNGV. CDR3 length: 18 residues. As DNA, the CDR3 is TGTGCCAGCAGCCGCTTACTGGCGGGGGGCCGAAACACCGGGGAGCTGTTTTTT. It codes for CASSRLLAGGRNTGELFF.

This chain uses TRBV19 with TRBJ2-1; 9 bases fit TRBD1. Losses at the gene ends were 1 base for V and 4 bases for J; bases not matched to a gene: 8. From germline, CDR1 is LNHDA and CDR2 SQIVND (reference sequence). The CDR3 contains 17 residues. The CDR3: CASSIAGTGRLYNEQFF. Written as DNA, the CDR3 is TGTGCCAGTAGTATAGCGGGGACAGGGAGACTTTACAATGAGCAGTTCTTC.

The gene calls are TRBV18 and TRBJ1-1; D is possibly TRBD1 (5 bases). There are 15 residues in the CDR3. Germline lookup yields CDR1 KGHSH and CDR2 LQKENI. Between the trimmed V and J ends, which lost 6 bases and 0 bases, there was a span of 14 bases. CDR3 sequence: CASSGGSRMNTEAFF. The CDR3 DNA reads TGTGCCAGCTCGGGGGGGAGCAGGATGAACACTGAAGCTTTCTTT. Variable domain in full (rest from reference TRBV18 and TRBJ1-1): NAGVMQNPRHLVRRRGQEARLRCSPMKGHSHVYWYRQLPEEGLKFMVYLQKENIIDESGMPKERFSAEFPKEGPSILRIQQVVRGDSAAYFCASSGGSRMNTEAFFGQGTRLTVV.

The chain employs TRBV4-3 and TRBJ2-7, with TRBD1 identical over 9 bases. The V gene end was trimmed by 3 bases and the J gene end by 3 bases; junction bases not matched to a gene: 9. Germline V CDR1 and CDR2: LGHNA, YSLEER. The CDR3 consists of 16 residues. For the CDR3, the DNA is TGCGCCAGCAGCCAGGCCTGGACAGGGGTTAACTACGAGCAGTACTTC. Translating it yields CASSQAWTGVNYEQYF.

The chain employs TRBV5-1 and TRBJ2-3, with 11 bases fitting TRBD2. The CDR3 has 16 amino acids. Germline assignment: CDR1 SGHRS and CDR2 YFSETQ. The trim removed 4 bases at V and 4 bases at J, leaving 8 bases unmatched. CDR3 amino acids: CASSIISGGGADTQYF. CDR3 in DNA: TGCGCCAGCAGCATTATTAGCGGGGGGGGCGCAGATACGCAGTATTTT. Full variable domain (remainder filled in from reference TRBV5-1 and TRBJ2-3): KAGVTQTPRYLIKTRGQQVTLSCSPISGHRSVSWYQQTPGQGLQFLFEYFSETQRNKGNFPGRFSGRQFSNSRSEMNVSTLELGDSALYLCASSIISGGGADTQYFGPGTRLTVL.

With regard to this clone: In the same sample, other DNA sequences code for this CDR3. V and J are TRBV7-2 and TRBJ2-1, with unresolved D. Germline V CDR1 and CDR2: SGHTA, FQGNSA. The CDR3 is made up of 15 amino acids. Trimming took 1 base from V and 1 from J, leaving 8 bases between them. The CDR3: CASSLESGSYNEQFF. In DNA, the CDR3 is TGTGCCAGCAGCTTAGAGAGTGGTTCCTACAATGAGCAGTTCTTC.

This chain joins TRBV21-1 and TRBJ2-5; the table's D gene call, TRBD2, was not cross checked with the DNA. TRBV21-1 is designated a pseudogene. This CDR3 is 16 amino acids long. The CDR3, as DNA: TGTGCCAGCAGCAAAGTATCTAGCGGGCGCCAAGAGACCCAGTACTTC. Translation gives CASSKVSSGRQETQYF.

This chain's CDR3 is CASTERTHSTDTQYF. DNA for the CDR3: TGTGCCAGCACCGAAAGGACACATAGCACAGATACGCAGTATTTT. The chain links TRBV5-6 to TRBJ2-3, with a possible D match to TRBD1 (5 bases). The CDR3 sequence is 15 residues long. From germline, CDR1 is SGHDT and CDR2 YYEEEE. V was trimmed by 6 bases and J by 0 bases, leaving 14 bases between them.

In its sample, this clone was seen once. The chain combines TRBV5-1 with TRBJ2-7; 8 bases map to TRBD1. After removal of 5 bases from V and 0 bases from J, the junction contained 4 bases not matched to a gene. The CDR3 runs 14 residues. Germline V gene sequence: CDR1 SGHRS, CDR2 YFSETQ. CDR3 sequence: CASRTDRVSYEQYF. In DNA form, the CDR3 reads TGCGCCAGCAGAACGGACAGGGTCTCCTACGAGCAGTACTTC.

V is TRBV9 and J is TRBJ2-7; D possibly corresponds to TRBD2 (5 bases). Trimming stripped 3 bases from V and 0 bases from J, with 13 bases between. This CDR3 has 15 amino acids. Per germline, CDR1 SGDLS and CDR2 YYNGEE. The CDR3 DNA reads as TGTGCCAGCAGCGATAGACGGAGGAGCTCCTACGAGCAGTACTTC. It yields the protein CASSDRRRSSYEQYF. Using reference TRBV9 and TRBJ2-7 for the parts outside the CDR3, the full variable domain is DSGVTQTPKHLITATGQRVTLRCSPRSGDLSVYWYQQSLDQGLQFLIQYYNGEERAKGNILERFSAQQFPDLHSELNLSSLELGDSALYFCASSDRRRSSYEQYFGPGTRLTVT.

The rearrangement joins TRBV7-6 to TRBJ1-1, with TRBD1 identical over 9 bases. This CDR3 comprises 14 residues. Germline assignment: CDR1 SGHVS and CDR2 FNYEAQ. The V segment lost 4 bases and the J segment 3 bases; nucleotides outside the gene matches: 3. The DNA for the CDR3 is TGTGCCAGCAGCTCGGGACAGGGATACACTGAAGCTTTCTTT. Translating gives CASSSGQGYTEAFF.

The J gene is TRBJ2-5, the V gene TRBV5-4; 10 nucleotides line up with TRBD2. Germline values: CDR1 SGHNT, CDR2 YYREEE (reference sequence). This CDR3 contains 15 residues. V lost 4 bases to trimming and J lost 4 bases; unmatched junction nucleotides: 7. CDR3 nucleotides: TGTGCCAGCAGCGCAACTAGCGGGAATTTAGAGACCCAGTACTTC. It encodes CASSATSGNLETQYF.

The chain carries TRBV27 and TRBJ2-2; 7 positions match TRBD1. Germline CDR1 MNHEY, CDR2 SMNVEV (reference sequence). The V segment lost 3 bases and the J segment 0 bases; nucleotides outside the gene matches: 7. This CDR3 has 17 residues. DNA of the CDR3: TGTGCCAGCAGTTTCTCCGGGACAGCCTCGAACACCGGGGAGCTGTTTTTT. Translation: CASSFSGTASNTGELFF.

The V and J genes are TRBV30 and TRBJ1-3; TRBD1 aligns across 9 bases. The ends lost 2 bases at V and 2 bases at J; junction bases unmatched: 13. There are 18 residues in the CDR3. The germline V gene encodes CDR1 GTSNPN and CDR2 SVGIG (reference sequence). The CDR3 is CAWSYYRTGAAAGNTIYF. CDR3 bases: TGTGCCTGGAGTTACTACCGGACAGGGGCGGCCGCTGGAAACACCATATATTTT.

The chain uses TRBV4-1 and TRBJ2-1, with TRBD2 matching 10 bases. V shed 3 bases, J shed 0 bases, and the junction held 2 bases outside the gene matches. The germline CDR1 and CDR2 sequences are MGHRA and YSYEKL. The CDR3 is 16 residues long. The CDR3 DNA reads TGCGCCAGCAGCCATAGGACTAGCGGCTCCTACAATGAGCAGTTCTTC. This sequence encodes CASSHRTSGSYNEQFF.

This clone has a single count. The rearrangement links TRBV19 to TRBJ1-6; TRBD1 matches 7 bases. Germline V gene lookup returns CDR1 LNHDA and CDR2 SQIVND (reference sequence). Trimming cost V 6 bases and J 7 bases; bases outside gene matches: 9. CDR3 length: 15 amino acids. The DNA for the CDR3 is TGTGCCAGTAGGATGGACAGGTCGGAAAATTCACCCCTCCACTTT. Residues: CASRMDRSENSPLHF.

This sequence joins TRBV12-5 and TRBJ2-1, with 13 nucleotides matching TRBD2. In germline, CDR1 is LGHNT, CDR2 FRNRAP. The CDR3 consists of 16 residues. V lost 4 bases, J lost 8 bases, and 8 bases stayed unmatched. CDR3 bases: TGTGCTAGTGGTTCAGGACTAGCGGGAGATTGGGATGAGCAGTTCTTC. Its protein product is CASGSGLAGDWDEQFF.

This clone turned up a few times. This sequence joins TRBV9 and TRBJ2-5, with D perhaps matching TRBD2 (5 bases). Germline-derived CDR1 and CDR2 are SGDLS and YYNGEE. V was cut by 4 bases and J by 1 base, with 11 bases left in between. The CDR3 runs to 14 residues. The CDR3 bases are TGTGCCAGCAGCCCTATCGGGATCCAAGAGACCCAGTACTTC. This codes for CASSPIGIQETQYF. Looking up the rest from reference TRBV9 and TRBJ2-5 gives the full variable domain: DSGVTQTPKHLITATGQRVTLRCSPRSGDLSVYWYQQSLDQGLQFLIQYYNGEERAKGNILERFSAQQFPDLHSELNLSSLELGDSALYFCASSPIGIQETQYFGPGTRLLVL.

The chain carries TRBV28 and TRBJ2-3; D remains unclear. V gave up 6 bases and J gave up 0 bases, with 13 bases separating them. The CDR3 sequence is 15 residues long. Germline V gene data show CDR1 as MDHEN and CDR2 as SYDVKM. This chain's CDR3 is CASSPLTPSTDTQYF. The DNA of the CDR3 is TGTGCCAGCAGCCCTCTAACCCCAAGCACAGATACGCAGTATTTT.

Only a few counts were recorded for this clone. This chain joins TRBV5-1 and TRBJ2-2; D perhaps matches TRBD1 (5 bases). Trimming shortened V by 5 bases and J by 1 base, and 9 bases separated the two germline ends. Germline CDR1 and CDR2: SGHRS and YFSETQ. This CDR3 spans 14 amino acids. The DNA of the CDR3 is TGCGCCAGCAGAAAAGACAGGAACACCGGGGAGCTGTTTTTT. Amino acids: CASRKDRNTGELFF.

In the case of this clone: The junction departs from the called germline gene at one end, perhaps through a read error. V is TRBV7-7 and J is TRBJ1-2; D is possibly TRBD1 (5 bases). There are 14 residues in the CDR3. Germline V CDR1 and CDR2: SSHAT, FNYEAQ (reference sequence). In DNA, the CDR3 is TGTGCTAGCAGCCCGACAGTTACTAACTATGGCTACACCTTC. As protein: CASSPTVTNYGYTF.

The rearrangement uses TRBV7-9 and TRBJ1-4; 9 bases are shared with TRBD1. CDR3 size: 14 residues. The germline gives CDR1 SEHNR, CDR2 FQNEAQ (reference sequence). The ends lost 2 bases at V and 7 bases at J; junction bases unmatched: 2. CDR3 residues: CASSLRTGVEKLFF. In DNA form, the CDR3 reads TGTGCCAGCAGCTTAAGGACAGGGGTTGAAAAACTGTTTTTT.

The V gene is TRBV11-3, the J gene TRBJ2-2; 7 bases fit TRBD1. CDR1 and CDR2 from the germline V gene are SGHNT and YENEEA. There are 14 residues in the CDR3. The ends lost 5 bases at V and 3 bases at J; junction bases unmatched: 3. DNA of the CDR3: TGTGCCAGCAGCCGGGACAGAGACACCGGGGAGCTGTTTTTT. Its protein product is CASSRDRDTGELFF.

V and J are TRBV5-8 and TRBJ2-3, with a tentative D call TRBD2 (5 bases). With 4 bases removed from V and 5 bases from J, the gap between germline ends came to 8 bases. Germline assignment: CDR1 SGHTS and CDR2 YDEGEE. CDR3 length: 12 residues. The CDR3, as DNA: TGTGCCAGCAGCCCACGGGGAGATACGCAGTATTTT. It yields the protein CASSPRGDTQYF.